This passage covers 30 T cell receptor beta chains from one sample sequenced in a study of T cell responses to AZD1222 COVID-19 vaccine. Clones were read by immunoSEQ multiplex PCR, and TCRdb kept only the in-frame ones, dropping some. The data contain over 120,000 clones, nearly 95% of them seen just once; the ten biggest clones take up 3.6%. This material consisted of peripheral blood, taken 28 days after the second AZD1222 dose. The receptor source for this set is an adult who received the AZD1222 COVID-19 vaccine.

The V and J genes are TRBV6-2 or TRBV6-3 and TRBJ2-2, with 11 bases aligning to TRBD2. The germline V gene has CDR1 MNHEY and CDR2 SVGEGT. Trimming at V came to 4 bases and at J to 1 base, leaving 8 bases not matched to a gene. The CDR3 runs 18 residues. The CDR3: CASSSTRLAGGNTGELFF. CDR3 DNA sequence: TGTGCCAGCAGTTCAACCCGTCTAGCGGGAGGGAACACCGGGGAGCTGTTTTTT.

The chain links TRBV19 to TRBJ1-5, with 8 nucleotides matching TRBD1. The CDR3 is 14 amino acids. After removal of 1 base from V and 13 bases from J, the junction contained 9 bases not matched to a gene. In germline, CDR1 is LNHDA, CDR2 SQIVND (reference sequence). CDR3 DNA: TGTGCCAGTAGTATAGCAGGGGGCCCGATCGGTCAGCATTTT. This sequence encodes CASSIAGGPIGQHF.

This rearrangement joins TRBV28 to TRBJ2-3; 10 nucleotides match TRBD1. Per germline, CDR1 MDHEN and CDR2 SYDVKM. CDR3 length equals 15 residues. The V gene end was trimmed by 6 bases and the J gene end by 3 bases; junction bases not matched to a gene: 6. CDR3 sequence: CASSVPGQGTDTQYF. Here the CDR3 DNA reads TGTGCCAGCAGCGTACCGGGACAGGGGACAGATACGCAGTATTTT.

This chain connects TRBV28 to TRBJ1-3, with no clear D. This CDR3 is 14 amino acids long. The V gene lost 1 base and the J gene lost 0 bases, with 4 bases spanning the gap. The germline V gene has CDR1 MDHEN and CDR2 SYDVKM. CDR3 region: CASSLYGSGNTIYF. CDR3 coding DNA: TGTGCCAGCAGTTTATATGGCTCTGGAAACACCATATATTTT.

Note on this clone: At one end, the junction sequence differs from germline, possibly due to a read error. The V and J genes are TRBV20-1 and TRBJ1-4; D is unresolved. Germline V gene data show CDR1 as DFQATT and CDR2 as SNEGSKA (reference sequence). The CDR3 extends over 11 amino acids. Written as DNA, the CDR3 is TGCAGTGCCAGAGGAGTTGAAAAACTGTTTTTT. Its protein is CSARGVEKLFF.

The gene calls are TRBV7-8 and TRBJ1-4; D might be TRBD1 (5 bases). The CDR3 is 15 residues long. From germline, CDR1 is SGHVS and CDR2 FQNEAQ. V shed 5 bases and J shed 3 bases, with 13 bases lying between them. CDR3 nucleotide sequence: TGTGCCAGCAGCCCTTGGGACGAACCTAATGAAAAACTGTTTTTT. The encoded protein is CASSPWDEPNEKLFF.

The gene calls are TRBV7-9 and TRBJ1-2; 7 nucleotides line up with TRBD1. Germline V CDR1 and CDR2: SEHNR, FQNEAQ (reference sequence). V was clipped by 5 bases and J by 4 bases; unmatched bases: 16. This CDR3 region has 17 residues. CDR3 nucleotide sequence: TGTGCCAGCAGCGTAGAGGGGGTCCAGGGACAGTTCTATGGCTACACCTTC. It codes for CASSVEGVQGQFYGYTF.

The count of this clone is one. The rearrangement joins TRBV25-1 to TRBJ1-1; no firm D call. Germline V gene data show CDR1 as MGHDK and CDR2 as SYGVNS. Trimming removed 3 bases from V and 4 bases from J, with 9 bases in between. This CDR3 region has 13 residues. The CDR3 here is CASSEPAATEAFF. In nucleotides, the CDR3 is TGTGCCAGCAGTGAGCCTGCGGCCACTGAAGCTTTCTTT.

This chain connects TRBV5-5 to TRBJ2-7; either TRBD1 or TRBD2 may fit D (6 bases each). The CDR3 contains 15 residues. With 1 base removed from V and 4 bases from J, the gap between germline ends came to 15 bases. CDR1 is SGHKS, CDR2 YYEKEE, per germline (reference sequence). The CDR3 is CASSLLLGGGYEQYF. In DNA, the CDR3 is TGTGCCAGCAGCTTGTTGCTGGGGGGCGGGTACGAGCAGTACTTC.

The chain couples TRBV30 to TRBJ2-5; D is unresolved. Deletions cut 3 bases from V and 5 bases from J, with 10 bases between. The V gene's germline CDR1 is GTSNPN and CDR2 SVGIG (reference sequence). There are 12 residues in the CDR3. The CDR3 is CAWRKGPETQYF. The CDR3 bases are TGTGCCTGGAGAAAAGGGCCGGAGACCCAGTACTTC. Supplemented by reference TRBV30 and TRBJ2-5, the full variable domain reads SQTIHQWPATLVQPVGSPLSLECTVEGTSNPNLYWYRQAAGRGLQLLFYSVGIGQISSEVPQNLSASRPQDRQFILSSKKLLLSDSGFYLCAWRKGPETQYFGPGTRLLVL.

The J gene is TRBJ2-3, the V gene TRBV6-4; TRBD2 agrees at 10 bases. In germline, CDR1 is MRHNA, CDR2 SNTAGT. Trimming at V came to 6 bases and at J to 4 bases, leaving 7 bases not matched to a gene. The CDR3 consists of 15 residues. CDR3 in amino acids: CASSPRSGRADTQYF. The DNA of the CDR3 is TGTGCCAGCAGCCCCAGGAGCGGGAGGGCAGATACGCAGTATTTT.

The genes are TRBV3-1 (or the pseudogene TRBV3-2) and TRBJ2-4; D unresolved. Germline CDR1 LGHDT, CDR2 YNNKEL (reference sequence). The CDR3 spans 14 residues. Trimming removed 1 base from V and 1 base from J, with 5 bases in between. This CDR3 is CASSQGAAKNIQYF. The CDR3 bases are TGTGCCAGCAGCCAAGGGGCGGCCAAAAACATTCAGTACTTC.

The V call is TRBV7-8, the J call TRBJ2-3; TRBD2 matches at 14 bases. This CDR3 has 16 amino acids. Germline values: CDR1 SGHVS, CDR2 FQNEAQ. Trimming cost V 5 bases and J 3 bases; bases outside gene matches: 4. The CDR3 nucleotides read TGTGCCAGCAGCCTCCGACTAGCGGGAGGGACAGATACGCAGTATTTT. Residues: CASSLRLAGGTDTQYF.

V is TRBV18 and J is TRBJ2-4; either TRBD1 or TRBD2 may fit D (5 bases each). Looked up from germline, CDR1 is KGHSH and CDR2 is LQKENI. Trimming took off 5 bases at V and 9 bases at J, with 17 bases between the two ends. This CDR3 contains 14 residues. CDR3 region: CASSGTDLLGIQYF. In nucleotides, the CDR3 is TGTGCCAGCTCAGGGACCGACCTTCTGGGCATTCAGTACTTC.

The chain is built from TRBV6-5 and TRBJ2-5; possibly TRBD1 for D (5 bases). CDR3 size: 13 residues. Trimming removed 8 bases from V and 0 bases from J, with 10 bases in between. CDR1 is MNHEY, CDR2 SVGAGI, per germline. The CDR3 coding sequence is TGTGCCAGCGGGTCAGGGTACCAAGAGACCCAGTACTTC. As protein: CASGSGYQETQYF.

This chain's CDR3 is CASSLWDRAPNRAGNTIYF. CDR3 nucleotide sequence: TGTGCCAGCAGCCTCTGGGACAGGGCCCCGAATCGGGCTGGAAACACCATATATTTT. V gene TRBV7-8 combines with J gene TRBJ1-3; 9 bases match TRBD1. The CDR3 sequence is 19 residues long. After removal of 5 bases from V and 2 bases from J, the junction contained 16 bases not matched to a gene. Germline values: CDR1 SGHVS, CDR2 FQNEAQ.

CDR3 protein: CASSPAQETQYF. CDR3 nucleotides: TGTGCCAGCAGCCCTGCCCAAGAGACCCAGTACTTC. The rearrangement joins TRBV7-6 to TRBJ2-5; D is undetermined. CDR1 is SGHVS, CDR2 FNYEAQ, per germline. There are 12 residues in the CDR3. Deletions cut 5 bases from V and 1 base from J, with 5 bases between.

This chain connects TRBV10-1 to TRBJ1-1; D gene ambiguous. This CDR3 region has 13 residues. Trimming cost V 3 bases and J 1 base, with 6 bases left between them. The germline gives CDR1 WNHNN, CDR2 SYGVQD (reference sequence). DNA of the CDR3: TGCGCCAGCAGTGAAAGGAGGAACACTGAAGCTTTCTTT. It specifies CASSERRNTEAFF.

The chain is built from TRBV10-3 and TRBJ1-5; possibly TRBD1 for D (5 bases). Trimming removed 6 bases at V and 4 bases at J, with 10 bases between. Germline V CDR1 and CDR2: ENHRY, SYGVKD. The CDR3 spans 13 residues. In DNA, the CDR3 is TGTGCCATCAGGTTACAGGAGAATCAGCCCCAGCATTTT. This sequence encodes CAIRLQENQPQHF.

This clone appeared once. The J gene is TRBJ2-7, the V gene TRBV28; 9 bases match TRBD2. Germline V gene sequence: CDR1 MDHEN, CDR2 SYDVKM. With V trimmed by 4 bases and J by 3 bases, 7 bases remained unmatched. The CDR3 runs to 15 residues. The CDR3 DNA sequence: TGTGCCAGCAGTTCCCAGGGACTAGCACACTACGAGCAGTACTTC. Protein: CASSSQGLAHYEQYF.

The genes are TRBV19 and TRBJ1-5; possibly TRBD1 for D (6 bases). Trimming shortened V by 5 bases and J by 5 bases, and 16 bases separated the two germline ends. The CDR3 sequence is 15 residues long. The germline V gene has CDR1 LNHDA and CDR2 SQIVND (reference sequence). The CDR3 nucleotides read TGTGCCAGTAGTCCGACTCTGGACAGCTATCAGCCCCAGCATTTT. As protein: CASSPTLDSYQPQHF. Filled out from reference TRBV19 and TRBJ1-5, the complete variable domain reads DGGITQSPKYLFRKEGQNVTLSCEQNLNHDAMYWYRQDPGQGLRLIYYSQIVNDFQKGDIAEGYSVSREKKESFPLTVTSAQKNPTAFYLCASSPTLDSYQPQHFGDGTRLSIL.

The chain carries TRBV10-2 and TRBJ1-5; possibly TRBD1 for D (5 bases). The CDR3 extends over 14 amino acids. In germline, CDR1 is WSHSY, CDR2 SAAADI. The V and J ends lost 3 bases and 9 bases respectively, with 15 bases between them. CDR3 amino acids: CASSDIEGIRPQHF. The CDR3 region has the DNA TGCGCCAGCAGTGATATAGAGGGGATTCGGCCCCAGCATTTT.

This chain links TRBV7-9 with TRBJ1-1; no reliable D call. The CDR3 sequence is 13 residues long. Germline loops: CDR1 SEHNR, CDR2 FQNEAQ (reference sequence). Deletions cut 3 bases from V and 1 base from J, with 6 bases between. The CDR3 reads CASSFERNTEAFF. The CDR3 nucleotides are TGTGCCAGCAGCTTCGAGAGGAACACTGAAGCTTTCTTT.

The chain uses TRBV5-1 and TRBJ1-1, with D possibly matching TRBD1 (6 bases). The CDR3 is made up of 15 amino acids. V was pared by 7 bases and J by 0 bases, with 16 bases between. CDR1 SGHRS and CDR2 YFSETQ come from the germline V gene. CDR3 DNA sequence: TGCGCCAGCGGACCGGGACACGGCATGAACACTGAAGCTTTCTTT. It specifies CASGPGHGMNTEAFF.

The J gene is TRBJ1-1, the V gene TRBV4-1, with D hard to call. Germline loops: CDR1 MGHRA, CDR2 YSYEKL. The V and J ends lost 0 bases and 1 base respectively, with 9 bases between them. The CDR3 has 15 amino acids. The CDR3 nucleotides read TGCGCCAGCAGCCAAGAGCGCGGTCGGAACACTGAAGCTTTCTTT. Translation gives CASSQERGRNTEAFF.

V usage is TRBV29-1 and J usage is TRBJ1-2; 9 nucleotides align to TRBD1. There are 12 residues in the CDR3. CDR1 and CDR2 (germline): SQVTM, ANQGSEA. Unmatched junction bases numbered 0, after V lost 5 bases and J lost 2 bases. CDR3 coding DNA: TGCAGCGTTACAGGGGGCAACTATGGCTACACCTTC. The encoded protein is CSVTGGNYGYTF.

DNA of the CDR3: TGTGCCAGCAGTCTCGGGACAAGAGCTTTCTTT. As protein: CASSLGTRAFF. The rearrangement links TRBV27 to TRBJ1-1; maybe TRBD1 (6 bases). CDR3 length: 11 residues. Trimming left V 5 bases short and J 10 bases short, with 11 bases between. From germline, CDR1 is MNHEY and CDR2 SMNVEV (reference sequence).

The chain recombines TRBV19 with TRBJ1-5; TRBD1 matches at 9 bases. Germline V lookup: CDR1 LNHDA, CDR2 SQIVND (reference sequence). Unmatched junction bases numbered 6, after V lost 5 bases and J lost 1 base. The CDR3 has 16 amino acids. CDR3 sequence reads: CASSVRTGDSNQPQHF. Written as DNA, the CDR3 is TGTGCCAGTAGTGTTCGGACAGGGGACAGCAATCAGCCCCAGCATTTT.

The genes are TRBV28 and TRBJ1-5; 7 nucleotides match TRBD1. V dropped 6 bases and J dropped 3; count of bases not matched to a gene: 8. The germline CDR1 and CDR2 sequences are MDHEN and SYDVKM. The CDR3 has 15 residues. The CDR3 here is CASRTTDRDNQPQHF. CDR3 nucleotide sequence: TGTGCCAGCAGAACCACCGACAGGGACAATCAGCCCCAGCATTTT.

This clone has just a few counts. CDR3 region: CASSRQGKYGYTF. DNA of the CDR3: TGTGCCAGCAGTCGACAGGGGAAGTACGGCTACACCTTC. The chain carries TRBV12-3 or TRBV12-4 and TRBJ1-2, with 8 bases identical to TRBD1. The CDR3 extends over 13 amino acids. After removal of 5 bases from V and 8 bases from J, the junction contained 7 bases not matched to a gene.